A selection of T cell receptor beta chains follows, all from one sample in a study of cytomegalovirus exposure and HLA in healthy donors. Clones were sequenced by immunoSEQ multiplex PCR, and TCRdb holds only the in-frame ones, with some missing. The sample lists 80,000 to 95,000 clones; around 93% were seen once. The specimen was PBMCs. The receptor source for this set is a woman in her 30s in good health and CMV-seropositive. The CDR3 runs from the conserved cysteine through the conserved F or W. Each record gives: J gene, D gene, V gene, clone size, CDR3 protein, CDR3 DNA. A D gene is named only where the DNA matches it firmly. A clone size is listed for some rows: how often the clone was seen (once, few, many), or a class if it is expanded.

TRBJ1-1	.	TRBV7-6	.	CASSLEFGGNTEAFF	TGTGCCAGCAGCTTAGAGTTTGGCGGGAACACTGAAGCTTTCTTT
TRBJ2-2	.	TRBV4-3	.	CASSRTLLASGELFF	TGCGCCAGCAGCCGAACGCTACTAGCATCCGGGGAGCTGTTTTTT
TRBJ2-1	TRBD2	TRBV5-6	.	CASSWWLAVDNEQFF	TGTGCCAGCAGCTGGTGGCTAGCGGTTGACAATGAGCAGTTCTTC
TRBJ2-2	TRBD1	TRBV19	.	CASSIRTGGNTGELFF	TGTGCCAGTAGTATCCGGACAGGGGGGAACACCGGGGAGCTGTTTTTT
TRBJ2-2	TRBD1	TRBV27	.	CASRDRGSDTGELFF	TGTGCCAGCAGGGACAGGGGATCGGACACCGGGGAGCTGTTTTTT
TRBJ2-7	.	TRBV27	.	CASSLMVSGEQYF	TGTGCCAGCAGTTTAATGGTAAGCGGCGAGCAGTACTTC
TRBJ2-6	.	TRBV19	.	CASTHRQGHGANVLTF	TGTGCCAGTACCCATAGGCAGGGGCACGGGGCCAACGTCCTGACTTTC
TRBJ2-7	.	TRBV6-5	.	CASTRTGSYEQYF	TGTGCCAGTACACGGACTGGATCCTACGAGCAGTACTTC
TRBJ2-3	TRBD2	TRBV19	.	CASSRLAPSTDTQYF	TGTGCCAGTAGTAGACTAGCACCGAGCACAGATACGCAGTATTTT
TRBJ2-5	.	TRBV6-5	once	CASNQQGITETQYF	TGTGCCAGCAACCAACAGGGTATTACAGAGACCCAGTACTTC
TRBJ2-7	.	TRBV30	.	CAWSARGLPYEQYF	TGTGCCTGGAGCGCACGGGGTCTTCCCTACGAGCAGTACTTC
TRBJ2-3	TRBD2	TRBV6-5	.	CASSYAGGHSDTQYF	TGTGCCAGCAGTTACGCGGGAGGGCATTCAGATACGCAGTATTTT
TRBJ2-1	.	TRBV4-3	.	CASSQMSSNEQFF	TGCGCCAGCAGCCAAATGAGCTCCAATGAGCAGTTCTTC
TRBJ2-1	TRBD2	TRBV4-1	.	CASSLIAGESYNEQFF	TGCGCCAGCAGCCTAATAGCGGGAGAGTCCTACAATGAGCAGTTCTTC
TRBJ2-3	TRBD2	TRBV7-3	.	CASSARGSGPSGDTQYF	TGTGCCAGCAGCGCCCGCGGTAGCGGGCCCAGTGGAGATACGCAGTATTTT
TRBJ2-3	.	TRBV4-3	.	CASSQDITGLGTDTQYF	TGCGCCAGCAGCCAAGATATTACGGGACTCGGTACAGATACGCAGTATTTT
TRBJ2-7	.	TRBV6-5	.	CASTDTLSPHEQYF	TGTGCCAGCACCGATACCTTGAGCCCACACGAGCAGTACTTC
TRBJ2-7	.	TRBV5-1	.	CASSLGSSYEQYF	TGCGCCAGCAGCTTGGGCAGCTCCTACGAGCAGTACTTC
TRBJ1-2	TRBD1	TRBV28	.	CASSFRWDRGYYGYTF	TGTGCCAGCAGTTTTAGGTGGGACAGGGGATACTATGGCTACACCTTC
TRBJ1-2	TRBD1	TRBV28	.	CASSSAGTGIDGYTF	TGTGCCAGCAGCAGCGCCGGGACAGGGATAGATGGCTACACCTTC
TRBJ1-3	TRBD1	TRBV5-6	.	CASSPTGTGRTGNTIYF	TGTGCCAGCAGCCCTACTGGGACAGGGAGAACTGGAAACACCATATATTTT
TRBJ1-5	.	TRBV6-5	.	CASNRAQPQHF	TGTGCCAGCAACAGGGCCCAGCCCCAGCATTTT